Described below is a single T cell receptor beta chain sequence and its context. Sequenced by immunoSEQ multiplex PCR; TCRdb stores in-frame clones only, minus some. The sample gives tens of thousands of clones, approximately 95% of which show up once; under 0.3% is in the top ten. This entry is derived from a study of technical replicates of blood from a few donors. The CDR3 sequence is 13 residues long. V lost 0 bases, J lost 0 bases, and 4 bases lay in between. Germline V CDR1 and CDR2: SGHNT, YYREEE (reference sequence). The receptor was derived from a human donor in good health. Sequencing input: T cells isolated from PBMCs. This rearrangement joins TRBV5-4 to TRBJ2-7; no firm D call. For the CDR3, the DNA is TGTGCCAGCAGCTTGGCCGGCTCCTACGAGCAGTACTTC. Protein sequence: CASSLAGSYEQYF.